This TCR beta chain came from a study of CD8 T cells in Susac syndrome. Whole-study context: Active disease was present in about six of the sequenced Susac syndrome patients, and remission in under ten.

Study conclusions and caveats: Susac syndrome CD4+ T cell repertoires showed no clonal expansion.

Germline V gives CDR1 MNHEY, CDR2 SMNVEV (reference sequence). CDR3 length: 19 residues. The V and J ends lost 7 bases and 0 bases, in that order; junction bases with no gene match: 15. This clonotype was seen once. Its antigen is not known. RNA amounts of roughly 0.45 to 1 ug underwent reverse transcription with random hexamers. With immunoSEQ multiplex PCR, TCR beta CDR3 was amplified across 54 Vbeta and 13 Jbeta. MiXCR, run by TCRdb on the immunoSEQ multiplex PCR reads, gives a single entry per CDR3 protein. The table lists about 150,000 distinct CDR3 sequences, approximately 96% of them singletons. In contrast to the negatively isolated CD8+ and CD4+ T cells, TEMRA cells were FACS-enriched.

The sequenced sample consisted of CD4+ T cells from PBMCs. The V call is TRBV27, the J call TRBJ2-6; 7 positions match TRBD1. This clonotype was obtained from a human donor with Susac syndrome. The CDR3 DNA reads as TGTGCCAGCAAGACTAAGGGGGCCGTAATCTACTCTGGGGCCAACGTCCTGACTTTC. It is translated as CASKTKGAVIYSGANVLTF.